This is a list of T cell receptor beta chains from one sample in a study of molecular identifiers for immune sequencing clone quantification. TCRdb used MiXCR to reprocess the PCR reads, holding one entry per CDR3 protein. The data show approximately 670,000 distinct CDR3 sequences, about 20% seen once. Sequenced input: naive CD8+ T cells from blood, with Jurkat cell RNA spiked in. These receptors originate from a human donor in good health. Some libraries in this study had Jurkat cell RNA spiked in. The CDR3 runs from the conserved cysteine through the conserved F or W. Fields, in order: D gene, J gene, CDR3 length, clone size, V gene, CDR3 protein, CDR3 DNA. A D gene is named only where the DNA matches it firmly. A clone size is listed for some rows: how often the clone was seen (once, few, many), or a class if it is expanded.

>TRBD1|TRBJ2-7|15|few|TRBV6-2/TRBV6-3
CASSPLGQGAREQYF
TGTGCCAGCAGTCCGCTGGGACAGGGGGCGAGGGAGCAGTACTTC
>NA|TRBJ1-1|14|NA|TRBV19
CASSIGAVYTEAFF
TGTGCCAGTAGTATTGGGGCTGTGTACACTGAAGCTTTCTTT
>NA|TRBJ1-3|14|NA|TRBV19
CATDLGADGNTIYF
TGTGCCACTGATCTGGGGGCGGACGGAAACACCATATATTTT
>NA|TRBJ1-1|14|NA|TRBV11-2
CASSLGRGHTEAFF
TGTGCCAGCAGCTTAGGCCGGGGGCACACTGAAGCTTTCTTT
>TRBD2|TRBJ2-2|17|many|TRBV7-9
CASSLAGLALNTGELFF
TGTGCCAGCAGCTTAGCGGGACTAGCCTTAAACACCGGGGAGCTGTTTTTT
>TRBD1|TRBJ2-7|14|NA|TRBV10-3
CATGGQGFRDEQYF
TGTGCCACGGGGGGACAGGGGTTTCGGGACGAGCAGTACTTC
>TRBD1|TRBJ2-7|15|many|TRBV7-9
CASSLIEGARHEQYF
TGTGCCAGCAGCTTAATCGAGGGGGCGCGCCACGAGCAGTACTTC
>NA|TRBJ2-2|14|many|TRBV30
CAWSVDSYTGELFF
TGTGCCTGGAGTGTGGACAGCTACACCGGGGAGCTGTTTTTT
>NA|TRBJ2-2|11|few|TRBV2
CASSRRGELFF
TGTGCCAGCAGTAGGCGCGGGGAGCTGTTTTTT
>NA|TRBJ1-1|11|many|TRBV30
CAWWEDTEAFF
TGTGCCTGGTGGGAGGACACTGAAGCTTTCTTT
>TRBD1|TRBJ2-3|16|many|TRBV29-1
CSVDSLDRAVTDTQYF
TGCAGCGTTGATAGTTTGGACAGGGCGGTCACAGATACGCAGTATTTT
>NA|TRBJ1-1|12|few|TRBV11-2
CVSSLGSTEAFF
TGTGTCAGCAGCTTAGGTAGTACTGAAGCTTTCTTT
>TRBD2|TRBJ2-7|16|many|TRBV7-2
CASSLRGTSAAYEQYF
TGTGCCAGCAGCTTAAGAGGGACTAGCGCTGCCTACGAGCAGTACTTC
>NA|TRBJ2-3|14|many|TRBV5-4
CASSFDPTTDTQYF
TGTGCCAGCAGCTTTGACCCAACCACAGATACGCAGTATTTT
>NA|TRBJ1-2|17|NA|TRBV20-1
CSARDWGSGGSNYGYTF
TGCAGTGCTAGAGATTGGGGGTCCGGGGGTTCTAACTATGGCTACACCTTC
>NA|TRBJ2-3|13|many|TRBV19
CATRQGRADTQYF
TGTGCCACCCGACAGGGGAGGGCAGATACGCAGTATTTT
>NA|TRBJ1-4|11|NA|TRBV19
CASSMGSSLFF
TGTGCCAGTAGTATGGGTTCCTCGCTGTTTTTT
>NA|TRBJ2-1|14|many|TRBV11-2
CASSAGLRDNEQFF
TGTGCCAGCAGCGCAGGACTGAGGGACAATGAGCAGTTCTTC
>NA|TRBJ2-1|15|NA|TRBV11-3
CASSFGKSSYNEQFF
TGTGCCAGCAGCTTTGGCAAGAGCTCCTACAATGAGCAGTTCTTC
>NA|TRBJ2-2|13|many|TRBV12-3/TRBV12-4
CASSRDNTGELFF
TGTGCCAGCAGCCGGGATAACACCGGGGAGCTGTTTTTT
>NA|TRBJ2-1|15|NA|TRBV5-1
CASSLGGLSYNEQFF
TGCGCCAGCAGCTTGGGAGGCCTCTCCTACAATGAGCAGTTCTTC
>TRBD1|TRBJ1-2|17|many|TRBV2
CASSSSSTGYVDYGYTF
TGTGCCAGCAGCTCCTCCTCGACAGGGTACGTCGACTATGGCTACACCTTC
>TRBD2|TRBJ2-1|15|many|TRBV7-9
CASSLIAGAHTEQFF
TGTGCCAGCAGCTTAATTGCGGGAGCCCACACTGAGCAGTTCTTC
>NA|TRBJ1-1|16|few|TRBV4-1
CASSPHQAAGNTEAFF
TGCGCCAGCAGCCCCCACCAAGCGGCGGGGAACACTGAAGCTTTCTTT
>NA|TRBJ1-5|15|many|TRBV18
CASSPGGLGIQPQHF
TGTGCCAGCTCACCGGGGGGGCTTGGCATTCAGCCCCAGCATTTT
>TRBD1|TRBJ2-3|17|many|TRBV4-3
CASSQHGQGEFTDTQYF
TGCGCCAGCAGCCAACATGGACAGGGCGAATTCACAGATACGCAGTATTTT
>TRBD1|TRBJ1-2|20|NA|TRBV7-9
CASTHPTSDRGSLANYGYTF
TGTGCCAGCACCCACCCAACCTCCGACAGGGGTTCGTTAGCTAACTATGGCTACACCTTC
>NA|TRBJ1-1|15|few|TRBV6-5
CASSPSQRGLGEAFF
TGTGCCAGCAGTCCCTCCCAACGGGGGCTCGGTGAAGCTTTCTTT